The rows below give T cell receptor beta chains drawn from one sample of a study of radiation and T cells in renal cell carcinoma. Here immunoSEQ multiplex PCR was the method, and the copy in TCRdb shows in-frame clones only, minus some. The sample includes 65,000 or so clones, 65% to 80% seen only once; the top ten take 6% to 7%. This sample comprised blood, obtained from a patient whose treatment included radiotherapy and nephrectomy. The receptors were gathered from a man aged 55 to 70 with renal cell carcinoma. Each CDR3 is given with its conserved first and last residue. Fields, in order: CDR3 DNA, CDR3 protein, clone size, J gene, V gene, D gene. D genes are given only for firm matches. Size is omitted from some rows. Given values are once, few, many or a class for expanded clones.

DNA: TGCGCCAGCAGCTTGGGGACGGGATACACCGGGGAGCTGTTTTTT
CDR3: CASSLGTGYTGELFF
size: NA
J: TRBJ2-2
V: TRBV5-1
D: NA

DNA: TGTGCCAGCAGTGAAAACCTAGGAGGGGAGCAAGAGACCCAGTACTTC
CDR3: CASSENLGGEQETQYF
size: NA
J: TRBJ2-5
V: TRBV6-1
D: NA

DNA: TGCAGCGCTGCTCCGGGAACGAACACTGAAGCTTTCTTT
CDR3: CSAAPGTNTEAFF
size: NA
J: TRBJ1-1
V: TRBV29-1
D: NA

DNA: TGTGCCAGCAGTGATTTCGGAGGGGGCCTTTTTACCCTCCACTTT
CDR3: CASSDFGGGLFTLHF
size: once
J: TRBJ1-6
V: TRBV6-1
D: TRBD1

DNA: TGTGCCAGCAGCAAAACTAGCGGGAATTACGAGCAGTACTTC
CDR3: CASSKTSGNYEQYF
size: NA
J: TRBJ2-7
V: TRBV7-2
D: TRBD2

DNA: TGTGCCATCAGTGAGGCCGGGAAAGGAGGCACAGATACGCAGTATTTT
CDR3: CAISEAGKGGTDTQYF
size: NA
J: TRBJ2-3
V: TRBV10-3
D: NA

DNA: TGTGCCAGCAGCTTGGTTTTGGGGACAATAAACGAGCAGTACTTC
CDR3: CASSLVLGTINEQYF
size: NA
J: TRBJ2-7
V: TRBV5-4
D: NA

DNA: TGTGCCAGCAGCCCCAACCGAGGGGGAACTAATGAAAAACTGTTTTTT
CDR3: CASSPNRGGTNEKLFF
size: NA
J: TRBJ1-4
V: TRBV11-2
D: NA

DNA: TGTGCCAGCAGGAGTGGCTCTGGAAACACCATATATTTT
CDR3: CASRSGSGNTIYF
size: NA
J: TRBJ1-3
V: TRBV6-5
D: NA

DNA: TGTGCCAGCAGCTTGCCCTCTGGGGCCAACGTCCTGACTTTC
CDR3: CASSLPSGANVLTF
size: NA
J: TRBJ2-6
V: TRBV5-6
D: NA

DNA: TGTGCCAGCAGTTATCCCAGGGTGGGGGATACGCAGTATTTT
CDR3: CASSYPRVGDTQYF
size: many
J: TRBJ2-3
V: TRBV6-6
D: NA

DNA: TGTGCCAGCAGCTTAAGGGCTAGCGCTACGAACACCGGGGAGCTGTTTTTT
CDR3: CASSLRASATNTGELFF
size: NA
J: TRBJ2-2
V: TRBV7-2
D: NA

DNA: TGTGCCAGCAGCTTAGAAGGGCAGAGGGGCTACACCTTC
CDR3: CASSLEGQRGYTF
size: NA
J: TRBJ1-2
V: TRBV7-9
D: NA

DNA: TGTGCCAGCAGCTTAGCCCTGGACAGCGGCTACACCTTC
CDR3: CASSLALDSGYTF
size: NA
J: TRBJ1-2
V: TRBV7-8
D: NA

DNA: TGTGCCAGCAGTGGTGACGGGTCCTATCAGCCCCAGCATTTT
CDR3: CASSGDGSYQPQHF
size: few
J: TRBJ1-5
V: TRBV6-1
D: NA

DNA: TGTGCCAGCAGTTACTCACAGGATAACTCTGGCTACACCTTC
CDR3: CASSYSQDNSGYTF
size: NA
J: TRBJ1-2
V: TRBV6-5
D: NA

DNA: TGTGCCAGCTCACCAGGGGGGGGCGGATACGAGCAGTACTTC
CDR3: CASSPGGGGYEQYF
size: NA
J: TRBJ2-7
V: TRBV18
D: NA

DNA: TGTGCTAGTGGTCCCCGTTCTAGCGGGAGGTTTGATACGCAGTATTTT
CDR3: CASGPRSSGRFDTQYF
size: NA
J: TRBJ2-3
V: TRBV12-5
D: TRBD2

DNA: TGTGCCAGCAGCCCCGACAGTCTAAAGGGAGCTTTCTTT
CDR3: CASSPDSLKGAFF
size: medium-sized
J: TRBJ1-1
V: TRBV14
D: NA

DNA: TGTGCCAGCAGCCGGAATTTAGGGGTAGAGACCCAGTACTTC
CDR3: CASSRNLGVETQYF
size: NA
J: TRBJ2-5
V: TRBV7-7
D: NA

DNA: TGTGCCAGCAGCTTAGGTACAGGGGGAGTCACTGAAGCTTTCTTT
CDR3: CASSLGTGGVTEAFF
size: NA
J: TRBJ1-1
V: TRBV7-9
D: TRBD1

DNA: TGTGCCAGCAGCAGGGGACAGATGAACACTGAAGCTTTCTTT
CDR3: CASSRGQMNTEAFF
size: NA
J: TRBJ1-1
V: TRBV11-2
D: TRBD1

DNA: TGCGCCAGCATTGCGGACAGCTCCTACAATGAGCAGTTCTTC
CDR3: CASIADSSYNEQFF
size: NA
J: TRBJ2-1
V: TRBV5-1
D: NA

DNA: TGTGCCAGCAGTGAAGTAGGGTACCAGCCCCAGCATTTT
CDR3: CASSEVGYQPQHF
size: NA
J: TRBJ1-5
V: TRBV2
D: NA

DNA: TGTGCCAGCAGCCCTGAAGGTCCCCACACTGAAGCTTTCTTT
CDR3: CASSPEGPHTEAFF
size: NA
J: TRBJ1-1
V: TRBV11-3
D: NA

DNA: TGTGCCAGCAGTTTGTACGGAACGACTAGCACAGATACGCAGTATTTT
CDR3: CASSLYGTTSTDTQYF
size: NA
J: TRBJ2-3
V: TRBV27
D: NA

DNA: TGCGTCAGCGGAGGACAGGGGGCTTACGAGCAGTACTTC
CDR3: CVSGGQGAYEQYF
size: NA
J: TRBJ2-7
V: TRBV10-2
D: TRBD1

DNA: TGTGCCAGCAGCCAAGATCAGGCAGGGCGCGGCTACACCTTC
CDR3: CASSQDQAGRGYTF
size: NA
J: TRBJ1-2
V: TRBV14
D: NA

DNA: TGTGCCAGCAGTTACGGGGTACAGGCTAACTATGGCTACACCTTC
CDR3: CASSYGVQANYGYTF
size: NA
J: TRBJ1-2
V: TRBV6-6
D: NA

DNA: TGTGCCAGCAGCTTAACGGGACAGGGAGGAGGAAACACCATATATTTT
CDR3: CASSLTGQGGGNTIYF
size: NA
J: TRBJ1-3
V: TRBV7-2
D: TRBD1

DNA: NA
CDR3: CASILERLGEKLFF
size: NA
J: TRBJ1-4
V: TRBV2
D: NA

DNA: TGTGCCAGCATCCTGGACAGGGGGCAAGGTGGGACCCAGTACTTC
CDR3: CASILDRGQGGTQYF
size: NA
J: TRBJ2-5
V: TRBV6-5
D: TRBD1

DNA: TGCGCCAGCAGCCAAGCCTCAGCGATAGGATGGGGCGAACAGGGCGCAAACACTGAAGCTTTCTTT
CDR3: CASSQASAIGWGEQGANTEAFF
size: NA
J: TRBJ1-1
V: TRBV4-1
D: NA

DNA: TGTGCCAGCAGCTTAGATAAGGACGGCACTGAAGCTTTCTTT
CDR3: CASSLDKDGTEAFF
size: NA
J: TRBJ1-1
V: TRBV11-2
D: NA

DNA: TGTGCCAGCAGCTTGGGGGGGACGAGCTCCTACGAGCAGTACTTC
CDR3: CASSLGGTSSYEQYF
size: NA
J: TRBJ2-7
V: TRBV5-5
D: NA

DNA: TGCAGCGTTCAAAGCAGGGGCAGCACAGATACGCAGTATTTT
CDR3: CSVQSRGSTDTQYF
size: few
J: TRBJ2-3
V: TRBV29-1
D: NA

DNA: TGTGCCAGCGCCCCGGGCGGGGGTGAAAAACTGTTTTTT
CDR3: CASAPGGGEKLFF
size: NA
J: TRBJ1-4
V: TRBV18
D: NA

DNA: TGTGCCAGCAGCGACTCTTCTAGCGCAGAGACCCAGTACTTC
CDR3: CASSDSSSAETQYF
size: NA
J: TRBJ2-5
V: TRBV7-8
D: NA

DNA: TGTGCCAGCACCGTCCGGGACAAGCAGTACTTC
CDR3: CASTVRDKQYF
size: NA
J: TRBJ2-7
V: TRBV28
D: NA

DNA: TGTGCCAGCTCACCAGCCAGGGGGCTTGAAGCTTTCTTT
CDR3: CASSPARGLEAFF
size: once
J: TRBJ1-1
V: TRBV18
D: TRBD1

DNA: TGTGCCAGTAGTACCAAGGACAGGGGGAATCAGCCCCAGCATTTT
CDR3: CASSTKDRGNQPQHF
size: NA
J: TRBJ1-5
V: TRBV19
D: TRBD1

DNA: TGCGCCAGCAGTCAAATCGAAGGGCCAGGGGGCCGGGAAAAACTGTTTTTT
CDR3: CASSQIEGPGGREKLFF
size: few
J: TRBJ1-4
V: TRBV23-1
D: TRBD1

DNA: TGTGCCAGTAGTATTGGAGGGGCGAACACTGAAGCTTTCTTT
CDR3: CASSIGGANTEAFF
size: NA
J: TRBJ1-1
V: TRBV19
D: NA

DNA: TGTGCCAGCAGTGTCCGACGGGGAGCCGGAAACACCATATATTTT
CDR3: CASSVRRGAGNTIYF
size: once
J: TRBJ1-3
V: TRBV2
D: NA

DNA: TGTGCCAGCATTGATCGACATGGGCTTGACTATGGCTACACCTTC
CDR3: CASIDRHGLDYGYTF
size: NA
J: TRBJ1-2
V: TRBV6-5
D: NA

DNA: TGTGCCAGCAGCCCCCGGACAGGTAGAGCTTTCTTT
CDR3: CASSPRTGRAFF
size: NA
J: TRBJ1-1
V: TRBV12-1
D: NA

DNA: TGTGCCAGTAGTATAGCAGGGACGAGTGAACTGTTTTTT
CDR3: CASSIAGTSELFF
size: few
J: TRBJ1-4
V: TRBV19
D: NA

DNA: TGTGCCAGCAGTTCCAGAGCCGGGGAGCTGTTTTTT
CDR3: CASSSRAGELFF
size: once
J: TRBJ2-2
V: TRBV27
D: NA

DNA: TGTGCCAGCAGCGTAGTATATTGGGGATATGGCTACACCTTC
CDR3: CASSVVYWGYGYTF
size: medium-sized
J: TRBJ1-2
V: TRBV9
D: NA

DNA: TGTGCCAGCAGCATCGGGACAGGATATGGCTACACCTTC
CDR3: CASSIGTGYGYTF
size: NA
J: TRBJ1-2
V: TRBV7-2
D: TRBD1

DNA: TGTGCCTGGGGTCCTCTCGGCCTAGCGGGAGACAATGAGCAGTTCTTC
CDR3: CAWGPLGLAGDNEQFF
size: NA
J: TRBJ2-1
V: TRBV30
D: TRBD2

DNA: TGTGCCTGGAGGGAGGGGCGGCCCTTTAGTGGCAATGAGCAGTTCTTC
CDR3: CAWREGRPFSGNEQFF
size: NA
J: TRBJ2-1
V: TRBV30
D: NA

DNA: TGTGCCAGCAGTCCGGTCAACACTGAAGCTTTCTTT
CDR3: CASSPVNTEAFF
size: NA
J: TRBJ1-1
V: TRBV6-5
D: NA

DNA: TGTGCCAGCAGCTTTTCCGGGCCTGGAAGCACAGATACGCAGTATTTT
CDR3: CASSFSGPGSTDTQYF
size: NA
J: TRBJ2-3
V: TRBV11-3
D: NA

DNA: TGTGCCAGCAACCTTGGAAACAGGGGGGACTATGGCTACACCTTC
CDR3: CASNLGNRGDYGYTF
size: once
J: TRBJ1-2
V: TRBV5-6
D: TRBD1